The source of this TCR beta chain is a study of siplizumab effects on memory and regulatory T cells. Study observations and caveats: The diversity of naive T cells seemed greater than that of memory cells, and their alloresponse contribution seemed major.

Comments on this clone: The antigen is unknown.

Profiling relied on immunoSEQ multiplex PCR, and the TCRdb table lists in-frame clones only, not all of them. Of over 70,000 clones listed, about 90% are singletons. This CDR3 contains 13 residues. Germline CDR1 and CDR2: MNHEY and SMNVEV (reference sequence). V lost 2 bases and J lost 4, with 8 bases in between. The rearrangement joins TRBV27 to TRBJ1-2; D ambiguous. The sequence was obtained from a human donor in good health. The sequenced material came from CD4+ T cells sorted from blood. This chain's CDR3 is CASSLTAGYGYTF. CDR3 coding DNA: TGTGCCAGCAGTTTAACAGCAGGCTATGGCTACACCTTC.